This T cell receptor beta chain is from a study of T-cell reconstitution after alpha-beta-depleted transplantation in children. It was with unique molecular identifiers that the TCRbeta library was prepared. MiXCR was run by TCRdb on the PCR reads, yielding one entry per CDR3 protein. The sample contains about 360,000 distinct CDR3 sequences, about an eighth of which appear only once. This CDR3 comprises 16 residues. Germline V gene data show CDR1 as SGHRS and CDR2 as YFSETQ. V gave up 4 bases and J gave up 0 bases, with 14 bases separating them. This clonotype was seen at least ten times. V and J are TRBV5-1 and TRBJ1-3; no definite D call. The sequencing used PBMCs, collected from the stem cell graft. This receptor was taken from a human donor who donated a stem cell graft to a child with Fanconi anemia. The CDR3 reads CASSQLPSSSGNTIYF. CDR3 nucleotides: TGCGCCAGCAGCCAACTACCATCGAGCTCTGGAAACACCATATATTTT.